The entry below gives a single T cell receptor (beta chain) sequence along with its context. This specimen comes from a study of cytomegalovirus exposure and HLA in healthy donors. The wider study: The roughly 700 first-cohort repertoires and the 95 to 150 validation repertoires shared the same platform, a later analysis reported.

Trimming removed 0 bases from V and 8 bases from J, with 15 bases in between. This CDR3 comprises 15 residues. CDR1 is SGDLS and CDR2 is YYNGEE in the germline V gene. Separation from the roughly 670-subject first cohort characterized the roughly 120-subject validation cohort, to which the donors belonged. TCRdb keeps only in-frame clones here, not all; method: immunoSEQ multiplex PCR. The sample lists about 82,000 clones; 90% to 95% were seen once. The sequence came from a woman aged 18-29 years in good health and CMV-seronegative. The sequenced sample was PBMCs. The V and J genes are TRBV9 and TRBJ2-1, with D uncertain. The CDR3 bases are TGTGCCAGCAGCGTAGGAGATAGAACTATAGATGAGCAGTTCTTC. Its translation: CASSVGDRTIDEQFF.